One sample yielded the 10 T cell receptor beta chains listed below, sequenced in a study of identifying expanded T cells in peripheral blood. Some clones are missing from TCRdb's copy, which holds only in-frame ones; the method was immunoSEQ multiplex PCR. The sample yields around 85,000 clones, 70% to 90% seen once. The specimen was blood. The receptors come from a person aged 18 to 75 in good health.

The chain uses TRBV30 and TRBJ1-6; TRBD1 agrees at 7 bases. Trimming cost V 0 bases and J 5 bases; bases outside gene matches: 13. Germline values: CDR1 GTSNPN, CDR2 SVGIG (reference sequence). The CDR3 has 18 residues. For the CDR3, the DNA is TGTGCCTGGAGTGTACGCTTGGGATGGACAGGAAATAATTCACCCCTCCACTTT. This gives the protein CAWSVRLGWTGNNSPLHF.

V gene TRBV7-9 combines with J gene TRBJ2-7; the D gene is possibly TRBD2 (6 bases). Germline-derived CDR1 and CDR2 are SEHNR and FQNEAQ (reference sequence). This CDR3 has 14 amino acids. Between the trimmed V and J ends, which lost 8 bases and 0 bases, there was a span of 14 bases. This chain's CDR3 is CASCLSGSSYEQYF. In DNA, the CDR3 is TGTGCCAGCTGCCTCTCCGGGAGCTCCTACGAGCAGTACTTC.

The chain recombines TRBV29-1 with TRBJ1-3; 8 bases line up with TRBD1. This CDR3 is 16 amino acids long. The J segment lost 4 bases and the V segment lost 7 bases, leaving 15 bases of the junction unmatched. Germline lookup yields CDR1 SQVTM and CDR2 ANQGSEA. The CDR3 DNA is TGCAGCGCTCAAAGGGCAGGGGGCTCGGGCGGAAACACCATATATTTT. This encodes CSAQRAGGSGGNTIYF.

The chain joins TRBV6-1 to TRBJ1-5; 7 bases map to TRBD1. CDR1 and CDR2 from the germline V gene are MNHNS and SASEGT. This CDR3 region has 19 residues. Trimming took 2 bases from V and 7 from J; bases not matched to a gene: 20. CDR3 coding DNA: TGTGCCAGCAGTGAACCCCCTCCGGGGGACAGCCCGCCGGGCCAGCCCCAGCATTTT. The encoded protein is CASSEPPPGDSPPGQPQHF.

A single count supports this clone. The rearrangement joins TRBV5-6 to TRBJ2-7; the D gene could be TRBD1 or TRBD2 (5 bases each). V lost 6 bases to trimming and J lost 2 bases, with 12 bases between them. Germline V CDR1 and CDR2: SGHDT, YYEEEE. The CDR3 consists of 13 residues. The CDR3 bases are TGTGCCAGCAAAATGGGGGAAGCCTACGAGCAGTACTTC. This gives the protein CASKMGEAYEQYF.

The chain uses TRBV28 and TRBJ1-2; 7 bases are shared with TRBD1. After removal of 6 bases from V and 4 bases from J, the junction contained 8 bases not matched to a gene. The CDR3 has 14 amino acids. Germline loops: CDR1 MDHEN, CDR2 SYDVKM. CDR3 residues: CASRTTGAGYGYTF. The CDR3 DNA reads TGTGCCAGCAGGACTACAGGGGCGGGCTATGGCTACACCTTC.

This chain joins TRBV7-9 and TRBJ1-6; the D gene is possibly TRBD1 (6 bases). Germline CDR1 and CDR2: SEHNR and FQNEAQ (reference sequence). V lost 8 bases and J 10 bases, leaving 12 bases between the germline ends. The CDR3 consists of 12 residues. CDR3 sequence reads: CASALGGSPLHF. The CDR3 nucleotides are TGTGCCAGCGCCCTAGGGGGGTCACCCCTCCACTTT.

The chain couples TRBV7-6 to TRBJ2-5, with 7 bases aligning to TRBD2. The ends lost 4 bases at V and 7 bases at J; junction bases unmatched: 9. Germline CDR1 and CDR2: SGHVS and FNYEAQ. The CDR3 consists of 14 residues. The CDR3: CASSYGTTRRTQYF. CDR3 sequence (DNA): TGTGCCAGCAGCTACGGGACTACCAGACGGACCCAGTACTTC.

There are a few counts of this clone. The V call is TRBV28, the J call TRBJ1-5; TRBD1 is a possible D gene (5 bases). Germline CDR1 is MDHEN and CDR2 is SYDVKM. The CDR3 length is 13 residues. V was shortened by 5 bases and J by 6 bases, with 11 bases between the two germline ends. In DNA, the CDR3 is TGTGCCAGCAGTCACAGGTCAGGTCAGCCCCAGCATTTT. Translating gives CASSHRSGQPQHF.

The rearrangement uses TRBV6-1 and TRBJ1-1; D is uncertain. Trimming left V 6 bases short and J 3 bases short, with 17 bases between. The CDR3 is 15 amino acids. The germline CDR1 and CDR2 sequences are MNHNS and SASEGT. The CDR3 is CASSPRAWSDTEAFF. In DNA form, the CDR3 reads TGTGCCAGCAGCCCAAGGGCCTGGTCGGACACTGAAGCTTTCTTT.